The 22 T cell receptor beta chains below were found in one sample sequenced in a study of blood T cell repertoires in COVID-19. TCRdb's copy holds only in-frame clones and misses some; the assay was immunoSEQ multiplex PCR. The sample holds some 210,000 clones, roughly 86% seen once. Sequencing was performed on peripheral blood. The receptors shown here come from a woman in her thirties or forties with acute or convalescent COVID-19.

The gene calls are TRBV27 and TRBJ2-7; no reliable D call. The CDR3 covers 13 residues. From germline, CDR1 is MNHEY and CDR2 SMNVEV (reference sequence). Trimming took off 6 bases at V and 2 bases at J, with 11 bases between the two ends. In DNA form, the CDR3 reads TGTGCCAGCAGCGACGCGGCAGCCTACGAGCAGTACTTC. Protein product: CASSDAAAYEQYF.

This clone is a singleton in its sample. The chain combines TRBV4-1 with TRBJ1-2; 7 bases line up with TRBD1. The CDR3 extends over 15 amino acids. The junction had 7 bases not matched to a gene; V was cut back by 4 bases and J by 2 bases. Per germline, CDR1 MGHRA and CDR2 YSYEKL. This chain's CDR3 is CASSPGTAQNYGYTF. The CDR3 region has the DNA TGCGCCAGCAGCCCCGGGACAGCTCAAAACTATGGCTACACCTTC.

This chain connects TRBV5-1 to TRBJ2-2, with D maybe TRBD1 (5 bases). This CDR3 is 16 amino acids long. CDR1 is SGHRS and CDR2 is YFSETQ in the germline V gene. V shed 0 bases and J shed 6 bases, with 15 bases lying between them. The CDR3 coding sequence is TGCGCCAGCAGCTTGGAACAGACAGCGATTTCCGGGGAGCTGTTTTTT. This encodes CASSLEQTAISGELFF.

The chain recombines TRBV6-5 with TRBJ2-1; 8 bases match TRBD2. The CDR3 contains 15 residues. Germline assignment: CDR1 MNHEY and CDR2 SVGAGI. V lost 2 bases, J lost 5 bases, and 5 bases stayed unmatched. In DNA, the CDR3 is TGTGCCAGCAGTTACCGAGCGGGAGCCAACAATGAGCAGTTCTTC. Translating it yields CASSYRAGANNEQFF.

This clone was detected once. The genes are TRBV27 and TRBJ2-7; the D is unclear. The germline V and J ends were trimmed by 2 bases and 0 bases, with 5 bases remaining between them. The germline gives CDR1 MNHEY, CDR2 SMNVEV (reference sequence). This CDR3 is 13 amino acids long. The DNA of the CDR3 is TGTGCCAGCAGTTTACATAGCTCCTACGAGCAGTACTTC. Its translation: CASSLHSSYEQYF.

The rearrangement uses TRBV19 and TRBJ2-7, with a tentative D call TRBD2 (6 bases). CDR3 length: 14 residues. Germline V gene data show CDR1 as LNHDA and CDR2 as SQIVND (reference sequence). The V gene lost 9 bases and the J gene lost 6 bases, with 21 bases spanning the gap. The CDR3 sequence: CASHPGRRDSEQYF. CDR3 bases: TGTGCCAGCCATCCGGGACGAAGGGACTCCGAGCAGTACTTC.

The J gene is TRBJ2-7, the V gene TRBV27; 8 nucleotides align to TRBD2. Looked up from germline, CDR1 is MNHEY and CDR2 is SMNVEV (reference sequence). The junction had 15 bases not matched to a gene; V was cut back by 5 bases and J by 0 bases. The CDR3 spans 18 residues. The CDR3 bases are TGTGCCAGCAGTAAAACCGGACTAGCCCAGGGGAGCTCCTACGAGCAGTACTTC. Protein product: CASSKTGLAQGSSYEQYF.

The V call is TRBV7-6, the J call TRBJ1-1, with 8 bases identical to TRBD1. The CDR3 is made up of 16 amino acids. The trim removed 1 base at V and 5 bases at J, leaving 9 bases unmatched. Germline loops: CDR1 SGHVS, CDR2 FNYEAQ. The CDR3 DNA reads as TGTGCCAGCAGCTTAGGTTCAGGGGGCGTAGGTACTGAAGCTTTCTTT. This codes for CASSLGSGGVGTEAFF. Combining the CDR3 with reference TRBV7-6 and TRBJ1-1 gives the whole variable domain GAGVSQSPRYKVTKRGQDVALRCDPISGHVSLYWYRQALGQGPEFLTYFNYEAQQDKSGLPNDRFSAERPEGSISTLTIQRTEQRDSAMYRCASSLGSGGVGTEAFFGQGTRLTVV.

The chain has TRBV7-9 and TRBJ2-1; TRBD2 matches at 13 bases. Trimming cost V 4 bases and J 9 bases; bases outside gene matches: 6. Germline V CDR1 and CDR2: SEHNR, FQNEAQ (reference sequence). The CDR3 has 15 amino acids. This chain's CDR3 is CASSSAGLAGAEQFF. The CDR3 DNA follows: TGTGCCAGCAGCTCCGCCGGACTAGCGGGAGCTGAGCAGTTCTTC.

This rearrangement joins TRBV21-1 to TRBJ1-5; TRBD1 is the table's D call, not checked against the DNA. TRBV21-1 is classified as a pseudogene. This CDR3 spans 15 amino acids. The CDR3 sequence: CASSKAGRGGQPQHF. CDR3 DNA sequence: TGTGCCAGCAGCAAAGCGGGACGAGGGGGTCAGCCCCAGCATTTT.

The chain couples TRBV9 to TRBJ1-5; D remains ambiguous. The CDR3 has 13 residues. From germline, CDR1 is SGDLS and CDR2 YYNGEE. Trimming took 2 bases from V and 6 from J, leaving 9 bases between them. The CDR3 protein is CASSVSEGQPQHF. The CDR3 coding sequence is TGTGCCAGCAGCGTGAGCGAGGGTCAGCCCCAGCATTTT.

On this clone: The junction and the germline gene differ at one end; a read error may be behind it. The genes are TRBV5-1 and TRBJ2-2; D gene unclear. Germline CDR1 and CDR2: SGHRS and YFSETQ. This CDR3 has 12 residues. The CDR3 here is CASRAKTGELFF. The CDR3 DNA sequence: TGCGCCAGCAGAGCGAAAACCGGGGAGCTGTTTTTT.

The V gene is TRBV3-1 (or the pseudogene TRBV3-2), the J gene TRBJ1-2; TRBD1 matches 7 bases. With V trimmed by 3 bases and J by 4 bases, 11 bases remained unmatched. The CDR3 totals 16 residues. CDR1 and CDR2 from the germline V gene are LGHDT and YNNKEL (reference sequence). The CDR3 here is CASSQRTGVISYGYTF. As DNA, the CDR3 is TGTGCCAGCAGCCAGAGAACAGGGGTAATTAGCTATGGCTACACCTTC.

The chain is built from TRBV4-3 and TRBJ2-7; 11 nucleotides agree with TRBD1. This CDR3 is built from 15 residues. The V gene end was trimmed by 2 bases and the J gene end by 2 bases; junction bases not matched to a gene: 2. Germline CDR1 and CDR2: LGHNA and YSLEER. Here the CDR3 DNA reads TGCGCCAGCAGCCAACCGGACAGGGGGCCCTACGAGCAGTACTTC. Its translation: CASSQPDRGPYEQYF.

V is TRBV10-2 and J is TRBJ1-2; tentatively, D is TRBD1 (5 bases). The CDR3 covers 12 residues. V gave up 3 bases and J gave up 8 bases, with 10 bases separating them. Germline V gene data show CDR1 as WSHSY and CDR2 as SAAADI. CDR3 loop: CASSDGGDGYTF. The CDR3, as DNA: TGCGCCAGCAGTGATGGGGGGGACGGCTACACCTTC.

The rearrangement links TRBV30 to TRBJ1-4, with D maybe TRBD1 (5 bases). V shed 6 bases and J shed 7 bases, with 15 bases lying between them. From germline, CDR1 is GTSNPN and CDR2 SVGIG (reference sequence). The CDR3 has 13 residues. DNA for the CDR3: TGTGCCTGCCACCCAGGGATCGTTGAAAAACTGTTTTTT. This gives the protein CACHPGIVEKLFF.

This clone was counted between two and nine times. This rearrangement joins TRBV3-1 (or the pseudogene TRBV3-2) to TRBJ1-2; tentatively, D is TRBD1 (6 bases). With 3 bases removed from V and 3 bases from J, the gap between germline ends came to 8 bases. This CDR3 comprises 13 residues. The germline gives CDR1 LGHDT, CDR2 YNNKEL (reference sequence). The CDR3 nucleotides are TGTGCCAGCAGCCAGGACAGCTACTATGGCTACACCTTC. It translates to CASSQDSYYGYTF.

V is TRBV7-3 and J is TRBJ1-2; possibly TRBD1 for D (6 bases). Trimming took 2 bases from V and 6 from J, leaving 10 bases between them. Germline CDR1 and CDR2: SGHTA and FQGTGA. This CDR3 has 13 residues. The CDR3 region is CASSLQGMNGYTF. The CDR3 DNA is TGTGCCAGCAGCTTACAGGGGATGAATGGCTACACCTTC.

The chain links TRBV7-9 to TRBJ2-7, with D perhaps matching TRBD1 (5 bases). From germline, CDR1 is SEHNR and CDR2 FQNEAQ (reference sequence). Deletions cut 6 bases from V and 1 base from J, with 10 bases between. This CDR3 has 13 residues. The CDR3 nucleotides are TGTGCCAGCAGTCCAGACAGTTCCTACGAGCAGTACTTC. Translating gives CASSPDSSYEQYF. The full variable domain, with the rest looked up from reference TRBV7-9 and TRBJ2-7, is DTGVSQNPRHKITKRGQNVTFRCDPISEHNRLYWYRQTLGQGPEFLTYFQNEAQLEKSRLLSDRFSAERPKGSFSTLEIQRTEQGDSAMYLCASSPDSSYEQYFGPGTRLTVT.

Comment on this clone: Germline is not matched at one junction end, which may reflect a read error. The CDR3 coding sequence is TGTGCCACCAGTCCTCTACCGGGACAGTTTTACTTC. As protein: CATSPLPGQFYF. The chain links TRBV27 to TRBJ2-7; 7 nucleotides line up with TRBD1. From germline, CDR1 is MNHEY and CDR2 SMNVEV (reference sequence). The CDR3 has 12 amino acids.

This clone was detected a few times. In DNA, the CDR3 is TGTGCCAGCAGGAGACTAGCGCCCTACGAGCAGTACTTC. Its translation is CASRRLAPYEQYF. This sequence joins TRBV2 and TRBJ2-7; 8 bases align to TRBD2. CDR1 SNHLY and CDR2 FYNNEI come from the germline V gene. The CDR3 has 13 amino acids. The V gene end was trimmed by 6 bases and the J gene end by 2 bases; junction bases not matched to a gene: 3.

The CDR3 DNA is TGTGCCAGCAGCTTACAGTTAAGGACAGGGGTAGGAGGGGAGCTGTTTTTT. It specifies CASSLQLRTGVGGELFF. The chain couples TRBV11-2 to TRBJ2-2, with TRBD1 identical over 9 bases. The germline V gene encodes CDR1 SGHAT and CDR2 FQNNGV. The CDR3 runs 17 residues. V lost 2 bases to trimming and J lost 8 bases; unmatched junction nucleotides: 12.